The T cell receptor beta chain under discussion was sequenced for a study of blood T cell repertoires in COVID-19. Trimming removed 1 base from V and 9 bases from J, with 22 bases in between. The V gene's germline CDR1 is GTSNPN and CDR2 SVGIG (reference sequence). The length of the CDR3 is 17 residues. Using immunoSEQ multiplex PCR, the repertoire was profiled, and TCRdb retains in-frame clones only, with some absent. The sample has tens of thousands of clones; roughly 90% are singletons. Sequencing was done on a sample of peripheral blood. The V gene is TRBV30, the J gene TRBJ1-6; the D gene is possibly TRBD1 (6 bases). The clonotype originates from a middle-aged man with COVID-19, enrolled during active disease. CDR3 in amino acids: CAWSATPGGGGSSPLHF. CDR3 nucleotides: TGTGCCTGGAGTGCAACCCCGGGAGGAGGGGGGAGTTCACCCCTCCACTTT.